A selection of T cell receptor beta chains follows, all from one sample in a study of a mutant IDH1 vaccine in newly diagnosed glioma. Profiling relied on immunoSEQ multiplex PCR, and the TCRdb table lists in-frame clones only, not all of them. The data show 85,000 to 100,000 clones, about four fifths seen once. The source was PBMCs, collected from a glioma patient treated with radiotherapy, temozolomide or both. The receptors here all came from a man between 40 and 49 years old with glioma. Each CDR3 is given with its conserved first and last residue. Each record gives: clone size, J gene, V gene, D gene, CDR3 DNA, CDR3 protein. D genes are given only for firm matches. Part of the rows lack a size; the others show once, few, many or a class for expanded clones.

NA,TRBJ1-2,TRBV19,NA,TGTGCCAGTAGTATAGCTAGCCTCCGTTATGGCTACACCTTC,CASSIASLRYGYTF
NA,TRBJ2-7,TRBV27,TRBD2,TGTGCCAGCGCCTGGACTAGCGGGGAGGAGCAGTACTTC,CASAWTSGEEQYF
NA,TRBJ2-1,TRBV2,NA,TGTGCCAGCAGTGACAGCGCACTCCGTTACAATGAGCAGTTCTTC,CASSDSALRYNEQFF
NA,TRBJ2-1,TRBV10-1,TRBD2,TGCGCCAGCAGCCCTAGCGGGGAATCCTACAATGAGCAGTTCTTC,CASSPSGESYNEQFF
NA,TRBJ1-2,TRBV19,NA,TGTGCCAGTAGTAGCCCCGGGGAGGCTAACTATGGCTACACCTTC,CASSSPGEANYGYTF
NA,TRBJ1-6,TRBV7-2,NA,TGTGCCAGCAGCTTAGGCAGGGGACCACAGATTTCACCCCTCCACTTT,CASSLGRGPQISPLHF
NA,TRBJ2-1,TRBV9,NA,TGTGCCAGCAAAGCGCTCGATGAGCAGTTCTTC,CASKALDEQFF
once,TRBJ1-2,TRBV6-5,NA,TGTGCCAGCAGTAACCGGGAAAAAGGAGACTATGGCTACACCTTC,CASSNREKGDYGYTF
NA,TRBJ1-5,TRBV6-6,TRBD1,TGTGCCAGCAGTTACGACAGGGTGGGTCAGCCCCAGCATTTT,CASSYDRVGQPQHF
NA,TRBJ1-2,TRBV19,NA,TGTGCCAGTACCAACAATGGGGGTTTTGGCTACACCTTC,CASTNNGGFGYTF
NA,TRBJ2-6,TRBV11-2,TRBD1,TGTGCCGGGGGACAGGGGAAAAGTTTGGCTGGGGCCAACGTCCTGACTTTC,CAGGQGKSLAGANVLTF
NA,TRBJ2-2,TRBV4-2,TRBD2,TGTGCCAGCAGCCACGGGACTAGCGAACCCGGGGAGCTGTTTTTT,CASSHGTSEPGELFF
NA,TRBJ2-3,TRBV9,TRBD2,TGTGCCAGCACTGAGATGGGGGGGAGCACAGATACGCAGTATTTT,CASTEMGGSTDTQYF
NA,TRBJ2-7,TRBV28,NA,TGTGCCAGCAGTTTATATGGGCGGGGTAATTCCTACGAGCAGTACTTC,CASSLYGRGNSYEQYF
NA,TRBJ2-2,TRBV27,NA,TGTGCCAGCAGTTCCCTCGGGGGCGGGCGCTCGAACACCGGGGAGCTGTTTTTT,CASSSLGGGRSNTGELFF
NA,TRBJ2-3,TRBV2,NA,TGTGCCAGCTGCTACACCACAGATACGCAGTATTTT,CASCYTTDTQYF
NA,TRBJ2-5,TRBV14,TRBD2,TGTGCCAGCAGCCAACAGCGGGGGTGGAAAGAGACCCAGTACTTC,CASSQQRGWKETQYF
NA,TRBJ2-3,TRBV5-1,TRBD2,TGCGCCAGCAGCTTCTCGGGAGGGTTTTCAGATACGCAGTATTTT,CASSFSGGFSDTQYF
NA,TRBJ2-3,TRBV6-4,NA,TGTGCCAGCAGTGACAGACAGATATTTAACACAGATACGCAGTATTTT,CASSDRQIFNTDTQYF
NA,TRBJ2-6,TRBV5-4,NA,TGTGCCAGCAGTCCTCCGGGCTCTGGGGCCAACGTCCTGACTTTC,CASSPPGSGANVLTF
NA,TRBJ1-5,TRBV30,TRBD1,TGTGCCTGGAGGCCCCCGGGACAGGGTTCTGGTCAGCCCCAGCATTTT,CAWRPPGQGSGQPQHF
NA,TRBJ2-7,TRBV19,NA,TGTGCCAGTAGTATAGCTGTGGGGTCCGAGCAGTACTTC,CASSIAVGSEQYF
NA,TRBJ1-6,TRBV6-4,NA,TGTGCCAGCAGTGACGGCAGGGTGGATTCACCCCTCCACTTT,CASSDGRVDSPLHF
NA,TRBJ2-3,TRBV7-2,NA,TGTGCCAGCAGCTTAGATCCGGGGACAGATACGCAGTATTTT,CASSLDPGTDTQYF
NA,TRBJ1-2,TRBV6-1,NA,TGTGCCAGCAGCGAAGGCGGACTCCATCTCTATGGCTACACCTTC,CASSEGGLHLYGYTF
NA,TRBJ2-5,TRBV7-6,TRBD2,TGTGCCAGCAGCAGGACTAGCGGGAAAGAGACCCAGTACTTC,CASSRTSGKETQYF
NA,TRBJ1-2,TRBV30,NA,TGTGCCTGGAGACCTAGGGGCTATGGCTACACCTTC,CAWRPRGYGYTF
NA,TRBJ1-2,TRBV2,NA,TGTGCCAGCAGGATTGAGGGGGGGTATGGCTACACCTTC,CASRIEGGYGYTF
NA,TRBJ2-7,TRBV4-3,NA,TGCGCCAGCAGCCAAGATGCGGCAGGCTCCTACGAGCAGTACTTC,CASSQDAAGSYEQYF
few,TRBJ2-7,TRBV9,TRBD1,TGTGCCAGCAGCATCCGGACAGGGCCAGGGAACGAGCAGTACTTC,CASSIRTGPGNEQYF
NA,TRBJ1-5,TRBV30,NA,TGTGCCTGGAGTTATGGGGTCCAGGCCTTTCGCAATCAGCCCCAGCATTTT,CAWSYGVQAFRNQPQHF
NA,TRBJ1-2,TRBV7-8,NA,TGTGCCAGCAGCCCGAGAGGGGCACCAGTTAACTATGGCTACACCTTC,CASSPRGAPVNYGYTF
NA,TRBJ2-1,TRBV7-6,TRBD2,TGTGCCAGCAGCGCCGGGGGGGTGACCTACAATGAGCAGTTCTTC,CASSAGGVTYNEQFF
once,TRBJ2-1,TRBV18,NA,TGTGCCAGCTCACCAGGGTACAATGAGCAGTTCTTC,CASSPGYNEQFF
NA,TRBJ1-1,TRBV9,NA,TGTGCCAGCAGCGTAGACCCCCCCGCAGGGGCCACCACTGAAGCTTTCTTT,CASSVDPPAGATTEAFF
NA,TRBJ1-5,TRBV21-1,NA,TGTGCCAGCAGCTCCCAAAAATGGGGTGGGGGAGATAACAATCAGCCCCAGCATTTT,CASSSQKWGGGDNNQPQHF
NA,TRBJ2-5,TRBV11-2,TRBD2,TGTGCCAGCAGCTTACTTAGCGGGCGACAAGAGACCCAGTACTTC,CASSLLSGRQETQYF
NA,TRBJ2-3,TRBV6-1,TRBD2,TGTGCCAGCAGTGAAGGGGCCTCACTAGCGGGAGTGGCAGATACGCAGTATTTT,CASSEGASLAGVADTQYF
NA,TRBJ2-3,TRBV15,TRBD2,TGTGCCACCATCTCGGGACTAGCGGCGGATACGCAGTATTTT,CATISGLAADTQYF
NA,TRBJ2-7,TRBV6-1,NA,TGTGCCAGCAGATTGGGATACGAGCAGTACTTC,CASRLGYEQYF
once,TRBJ2-7,TRBV10-3,NA,TGTGCCATGGGGGTCTACGAGCAGTACTTC,CAMGVYEQYF
NA,TRBJ2-3,TRBV7-3,NA,TGTGCCAGCAGCCCCCGGGGCGGGACAGATACGCAGTATTTT,CASSPRGGTDTQYF
NA,TRBJ2-7,TRBV7-9,TRBD2,TGTGCCAGCAGCGCGCCTCGTTTAGCGGGAGTGCCAAACGAGCAGTACTTC,CASSAPRLAGVPNEQYF
NA,TRBJ2-1,TRBV4-3,NA,TGCGCCAGCAGCCCCCAAGAGACTAGTTACAATGAGCAGTTCTTC,CASSPQETSYNEQFF
few,TRBJ1-3,TRBV6-5,NA,TGTGCCAGCAGTTACTCGCAGGGTACTGGAAACACCATATATTTT,CASSYSQGTGNTIYF